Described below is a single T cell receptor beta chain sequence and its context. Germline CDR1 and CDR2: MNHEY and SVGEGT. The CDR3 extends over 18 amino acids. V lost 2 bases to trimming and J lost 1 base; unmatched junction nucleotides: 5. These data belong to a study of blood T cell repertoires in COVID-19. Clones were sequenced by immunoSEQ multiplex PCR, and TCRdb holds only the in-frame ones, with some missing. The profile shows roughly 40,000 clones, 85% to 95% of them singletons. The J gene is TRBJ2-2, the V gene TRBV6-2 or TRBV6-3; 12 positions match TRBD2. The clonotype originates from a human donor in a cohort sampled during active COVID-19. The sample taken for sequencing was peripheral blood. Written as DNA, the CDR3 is TGTGCCAGCAGTTACACGACTAGCGGGGGAAAGAACACCGGGGAGCTGTTTTTT. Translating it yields CASSYTTSGGKNTGELFF.